A selection of T cell receptor beta chains follows, all from one sample in a study of molecular identifiers for immune sequencing clone quantification. Using its own MiXCR run on the PCR reads, TCRdb lists one record per CDR3 protein. The sample holds under 650,000 distinct CDR3 sequences, about 20% seen once. Input material: naive CD8+ T cells from blood, with Jurkat cell RNA spiked in. The source of these receptors is a human donor in good health. Some libraries in this study had Jurkat cell RNA spiked in. CDR3s include the opening cysteine and the closing phenylalanine or tryptophan. The order of the fields is V gene, clone size, D gene, J gene, CDR3 protein, CDR3 DNA. D genes are given only for firm matches. The size entry is marked missing in some rows and otherwise reads once, few, many or a size class.

V gene: TRBV6-1
clone size: many
D gene: .
J gene: TRBJ2-7
CDR3 protein: CASSERAARVDF
CDR3 DNA: TGTGCCAGCAGCGAGAGGGCCGCCCGAGTGGACTTC

V gene: TRBV7-9
clone size: many
D gene: .
J gene: TRBJ2-5
CDR3 protein: CASSSHRDNQETQYF
CDR3 DNA: TGTGCCAGCAGCTCCCACAGGGACAATCAAGAGACCCAGTACTTC

V gene: TRBV4-1
clone size: many
D gene: .
J gene: TRBJ2-1
CDR3 protein: CASSPEQNRNNEQFF
CDR3 DNA: TGCGCCAGCAGCCCCGAGCAGAACAGGAACAATGAGCAGTTCTTC

V gene: TRBV20-1
clone size: many
D gene: TRBD2
J gene: TRBJ2-7
CDR3 protein: CSARASGSIYEQYF
CDR3 DNA: TGCAGTGCTAGGGCTAGCGGGAGTATCTACGAGCAGTACTTC

V gene: TRBV6-2/TRBV6-3
clone size: many
D gene: .
J gene: TRBJ1-1
CDR3 protein: CASNTGPMNTEAFF
CDR3 DNA: TGTGCCAGCAATACAGGGCCGATGAACACTGAAGCTTTCTTT

V gene: TRBV12-3/TRBV12-4
clone size: few
D gene: .
J gene: TRBJ1-4
CDR3 protein: CASRTLLDRLKLFF
CDR3 DNA: TGTGCCAGCAGAACCTTACTCGACAGGTTAAAACTGTTTTTT

V gene: TRBV7-6
clone size: few
D gene: .
J gene: TRBJ1-1
CDR3 protein: CASSNRDTNTEAFF
CDR3 DNA: TGTGCCAGCAGCAACCGGGACACCAACACTGAAGCTTTCTTT

V gene: TRBV5-1
clone size: few
D gene: TRBD1
J gene: TRBJ2-7
CDR3 protein: CASRTGVEQYF
CDR3 DNA: TGCGCCAGCAGGACAGGGGTCGAGCAGTACTTC

V gene: TRBV7-2
clone size: many
D gene: .
J gene: TRBJ2-2
CDR3 protein: CASRFLTGELFF
CDR3 DNA: TGTGCCAGCAGGTTTTTAACCGGGGAGCTGTTTTTT

V gene: TRBV2
clone size: many
D gene: .
J gene: TRBJ2-3
CDR3 protein: CASSGAGTDTQYF
CDR3 DNA: TGTGCCAGCAGCGGAGCCGGGACAGATACGCAGTATTTT

V gene: TRBV4-3
clone size: many
D gene: .
J gene: TRBJ1-5
CDR3 protein: CASSQDSPNSNQPQHF
CDR3 DNA: TGCGCCAGCAGCCAAGATTCCCCTAATAGCAATCAGCCCCAGCATTTT

V gene: TRBV11-2
clone size: .
D gene: .
J gene: TRBJ2-1
CDR3 protein: CASSGFGGPSYNEQFF
CDR3 DNA: TGTGCCAGCAGCGGATTCGGGGGGCCCTCATACAATGAGCAGTTCTTC

V gene: TRBV4-1
clone size: many
D gene: TRBD2
J gene: TRBJ2-2
CDR3 protein: CASSQEGQLAWTGELFF
CDR3 DNA: TGCGCCAGCAGCCAAGAGGGGCAACTAGCGTGGACCGGGGAGCTGTTTTTT